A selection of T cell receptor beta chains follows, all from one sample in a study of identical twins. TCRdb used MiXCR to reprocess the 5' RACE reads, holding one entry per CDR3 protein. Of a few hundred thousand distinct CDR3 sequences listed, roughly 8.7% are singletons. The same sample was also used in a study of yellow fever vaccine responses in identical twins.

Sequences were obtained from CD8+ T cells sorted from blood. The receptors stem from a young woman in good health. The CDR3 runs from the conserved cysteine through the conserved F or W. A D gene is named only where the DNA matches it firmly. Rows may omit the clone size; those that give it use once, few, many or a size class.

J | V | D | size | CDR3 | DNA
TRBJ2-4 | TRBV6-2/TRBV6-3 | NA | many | CASSYAVGPYLVNIQYF | TGTGCCAGCAGTTACGCGGTAGGACCCTATCTTGTAAACATTCAGTACTTC
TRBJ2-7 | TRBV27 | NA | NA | CATSPGRTYEQYF | TGTGCCACCTCACCGGGACGGACCTACGAGCAGTACTTC
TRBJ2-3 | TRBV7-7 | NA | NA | CASSDPRSGQGGDASTDTQYF | TGTGCCAGCAGCGATCCTAGGTCCGGCCAAGGCGGCGACGCTAGCACAGATACGCAGTATTTT
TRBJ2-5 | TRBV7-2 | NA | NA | CASSLEGGERETQYF | TGTGCCAGCAGCTTAGAAGGGGGGGAGCGTGAGACCCAGTACTTC
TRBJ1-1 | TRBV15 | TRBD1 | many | CATSRDPLPGTAMNTEAFF | TGTGCCACCAGCAGAGATCCGCTCCCCGGGACAGCTATGAACACTGAAGCTTTCTTT
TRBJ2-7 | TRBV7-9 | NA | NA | CASSHPARSAEQYF | TGTGCCAGCAGCCACCCGGCCAGGTCGGCCGAGCAGTACTTC
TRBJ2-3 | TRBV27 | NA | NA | CASSSLLGTDTQYF | TGTGCCAGCAGTTCCCTTCTAGGCACAGATACGCAGTATTTT
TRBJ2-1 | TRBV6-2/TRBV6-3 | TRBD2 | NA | CASSLSGSSNEQFF | TGTGCCAGCAGTTTGAGCGGGAGTAGCAATGAGCAGTTCTTC
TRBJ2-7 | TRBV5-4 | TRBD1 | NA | CASSPSGTGYYEQYF | TGTGCCAGCAGCCCGAGTGGGACAGGGTACTACGAGCAGTACTTC
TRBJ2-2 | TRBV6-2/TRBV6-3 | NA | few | CASSYMSGELFF | TGTGCCAGCAGTTATATGTCCGGGGAGCTGTTTTTT
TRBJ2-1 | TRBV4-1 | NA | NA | CTSSPQSEWDYNEQFF | TGCACCAGCAGCCCCCAATCTGAGTGGGACTACAATGAGCAGTTCTTC
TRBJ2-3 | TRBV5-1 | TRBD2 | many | CASSARTSGGADTQYF | TGCGCCAGCAGCGCACGGACTAGCGGGGGAGCAGATACGCAGTATTTT
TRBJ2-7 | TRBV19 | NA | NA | CASSSGVGGTDEQYF | TGTGCCAGTAGTTCGGGAGTTGGGGGCACGGACGAGCAGTACTTC
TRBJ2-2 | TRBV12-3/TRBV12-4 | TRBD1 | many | CASSSRTGLSGGELFF | TGTGCCAGCAGTTCCCGGACAGGGCTTAGTGGAGGGGAGCTGTTTTTT
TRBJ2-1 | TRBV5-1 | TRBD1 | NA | CASSLAVTGYNEQFF | TGCGCCAGCAGCTTGGCTGTGACAGGGTACAATGAGCAGTTCTTC
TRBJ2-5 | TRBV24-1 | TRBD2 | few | CATSAPVTSGQETQYF | TGTGCCACCAGTGCTCCCGTGACTAGCGGACAAGAGACCCAGTACTTC
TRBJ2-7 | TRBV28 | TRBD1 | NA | CASSTGTGEREQYF | TGTGCCAGCAGCACCGGGACAGGGGAGCGGGAGCAGTACTTC
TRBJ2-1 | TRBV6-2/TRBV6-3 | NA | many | CASSYFGDPRGGHLTNEQFF | TGTGCCAGCAGTTACTTCGGGGACCCGCGAGGAGGGCATCTTACCAATGAGCAGTTCTTC
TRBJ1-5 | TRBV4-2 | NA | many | CASSPPGGAGQPQHF | TGTGCCAGCAGCCCACCTGGGGGGGCAGGGCAGCCCCAGCATTTT
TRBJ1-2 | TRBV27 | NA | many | CASSLSSGGQRTNGYTF | TGTGCCAGCAGTTTATCGAGTGGAGGACAGAGAACTAATGGCTACACCTTC
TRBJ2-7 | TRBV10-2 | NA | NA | CASMGLGTDYEQYF | TGCGCCAGCATGGGATTGGGGACGGATTACGAGCAGTACTTC
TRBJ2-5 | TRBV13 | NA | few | CASSFSGAQETQYF | TGTGCCAGCAGCTTTAGCGGTGCTCAAGAGACCCAGTACTTC
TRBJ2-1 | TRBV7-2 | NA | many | CASSLILETNEQFF | TGTGCCAGCAGCTTAATCCTAGAAACGAATGAGCAGTTCTTC
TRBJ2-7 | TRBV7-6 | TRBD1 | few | CASSPTGTGLYEQYF | TGTGCCAGCAGCCCCACCGGGACAGGACTATACGAGCAGTACTTC
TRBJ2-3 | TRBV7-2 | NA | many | CASSLGAALSTDTQYF | TGTGCCAGCAGCTTAGGGGCAGCCCTTAGCACAGATACGCAGTATTTT
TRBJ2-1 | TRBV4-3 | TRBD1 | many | CASSHYPGQGADNEQFF | TGCGCCAGCAGCCATTATCCGGGACAGGGGGCGGACAATGAGCAGTTCTTC
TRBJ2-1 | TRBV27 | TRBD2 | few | CASSLWSGGGNEQFF | TGTGCCAGCAGTTTATGGAGCGGGGGGGGCAATGAGCAGTTCTTC
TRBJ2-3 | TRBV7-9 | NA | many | CASLYVPDTDTQYF | TGTGCCAGCTTATATGTACCAGACACAGATACGCAGTATTTT
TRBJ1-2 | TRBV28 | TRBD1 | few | CASSQTGGGGYTF | TGTGCCAGCAGCCAGACAGGGGGCGGTGGCTACACCTTC
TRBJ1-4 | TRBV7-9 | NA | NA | CASSLVSDEKLFF | TGTGCCAGCAGCTTAGTCTCAGATGAAAAACTGTTTTTT
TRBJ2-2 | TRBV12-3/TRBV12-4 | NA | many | CASSLAEPTPGGELFF | TGTGCCAGCAGTTTAGCGGAACCTACCCCGGGCGGGGAGCTGTTTTTT
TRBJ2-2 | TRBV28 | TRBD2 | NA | CASSTLAINANTGELFF | TGTGCCAGCTCGACACTAGCGATAAACGCGAACACCGGGGAGCTGTTTTTT
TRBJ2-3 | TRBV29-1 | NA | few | CSVEDLLVADTQYF | TGCAGCGTTGAAGACTTGCTAGTCGCAGATACGCAGTATTTT
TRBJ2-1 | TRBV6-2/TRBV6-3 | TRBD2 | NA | CASSYSPGAGWLGEQFF | TGTGCCAGCAGTTACTCCCCTGGAGCGGGGTGGTTGGGGGAGCAGTTCTTC
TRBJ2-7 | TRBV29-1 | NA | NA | CSVPDGYEQYF | TGCAGCGTTCCGGACGGTTACGAGCAGTACTTC
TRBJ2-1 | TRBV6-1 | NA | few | CASSPGTGPYNEQFF | TGTGCCAGCAGCCCAGGGACTGGACCCTACAATGAGCAGTTCTTC
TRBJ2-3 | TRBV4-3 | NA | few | CASSPRVEFTDTQYF | TGCGCCAGCAGCCCTAGGGTGGAGTTCACAGATACGCAGTATTTT
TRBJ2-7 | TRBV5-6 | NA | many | CASSLVGNSYEQYF | TGTGCCAGCAGCTTGGTGGGGAATTCCTACGAGCAGTACTTC
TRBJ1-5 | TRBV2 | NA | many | CASRDSNQPQHF | TGTGCCAGCAGGGACAGCAATCAGCCCCAGCATTTT
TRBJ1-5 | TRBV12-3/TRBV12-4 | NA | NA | CASGQSQEPQHF | TGTGCCAGTGGGCAAAGCCAGGAGCCCCAGCATTTT